Shown below are 21 T cell receptor beta chains from a single sample sequenced in a study of T cells in localized non-small cell lung cancer. The method was immunoSEQ multiplex PCR; TCRdb's version includes in-frame clones alone and lacks a portion of them. The table has about 20,000 clones, about 90% seen once. The sequenced sample was PBMCs, obtained before any cancer treatment. All receptors come from a man aged 35 to 70 with stage II squamous cell lung carcinoma.

The rearrangement joins TRBV11-2 to TRBJ2-1; 15 positions agree with TRBD2. The CDR3 length is 19 residues. Germline V CDR1 and CDR2: SGHAT, FQNNGV. V shed 2 bases, J shed 7 bases, and the junction held 12 bases outside the gene matches. CDR3 region: CASSLYPLGLAGGLNEQFF. The CDR3 DNA reads as TGTGCCAGCAGCTTATACCCCTTAGGACTAGCGGGAGGGTTGAATGAGCAGTTCTTC.

This rearrangement joins TRBV7-2 to TRBJ1-1; possibly TRBD1 for D (5 bases). CDR3 length: 13 amino acids. Germline V gene lookup returns CDR1 SGHTA and CDR2 FQGNSA. The germline V and J ends were trimmed by 5 bases and 2 bases, with 9 bases remaining between them. CDR3 region: CASSRDPNTEAFF. In DNA, the CDR3 is TGTGCCAGCAGCAGGGACCCTAACACTGAAGCTTTCTTT. The full variable domain, its missing parts supplied by reference TRBV7-2 and TRBJ1-1, is GAGVSQSPSNKVTEKGKDVELRCDPISGHTALYWYRQSLGQGLEFLIYFQGNSAPDKSGLPSDRFSAERTGGSVSTLTIQRTQQEDSAVYLCASSRDPNTEAFFGQGTRLTVV.

This chain uses TRBV5-4 with TRBJ1-1; D remains unclear. V gave up 0 bases and J gave up 7 bases, with 10 bases separating them. Germline CDR1 is SGHNT and CDR2 is YYREEE (reference sequence). The CDR3 is 13 residues long. CDR3 in amino acids: CASSLGIGYEAFF. CDR3 bases: TGTGCCAGCAGCTTGGGCATCGGGTATGAAGCTTTCTTT.

The chain uses TRBV5-5 and TRBJ1-1, with D perhaps matching TRBD1 (6 bases). This CDR3 comprises 13 residues. Germline values: CDR1 SGHKS, CDR2 YYEKEE (reference sequence). V lost 4 bases to trimming and J lost 1 base, with 8 bases between them. The CDR3: CASSTTGNTEAFF. The CDR3, as DNA: TGTGCCAGCAGCACGACAGGGAACACTGAAGCTTTCTTT. The full variable domain, completed using reference TRBV5-5 and TRBJ1-1, is DAGVTQSPTHLIKTRGQQVTLRCSPISGHKSVSWYQQVLGQGPQFIFQYYEKEERGRGNFPDRFSARQFPNYSSELNVNALLLGDSALYLCASSTTGNTEAFFGQGTRLTVV.

The CDR3 region has the DNA TGTGCCTGGAGTGGACAGTTAGATGAGCAGTTCTTC. Its protein is CAWSGQLDEQFF. This rearrangement joins TRBV30 to TRBJ2-1; D is possibly TRBD1 (5 bases). The germline V and J ends were trimmed by 1 base and 8 bases, with 9 bases remaining between them. Germline V CDR1 and CDR2: GTSNPN, SVGIG (reference sequence). This CDR3 contains 12 residues. Based on the CDR3 plus reference TRBV30 and TRBJ2-1, the full variable domain is SQTIHQWPATLVQPVGSPLSLECTVEGTSNPNLYWYRQAAGRGLQLLFYSVGIGQISSEVPQNLSASRPQDRQFILSSKKLLLSDSGFYLCAWSGQLDEQFFGPGTRLTVL.

This chain links TRBV5-1 with TRBJ2-5; 9 bases align to TRBD1. CDR3 length equals 16 residues. V shed 4 bases and J 4 bases; nucleotides not matched to a gene: 11. From germline, CDR1 is SGHRS and CDR2 YFSETQ. CDR3: CASSSTGGAVRETQYF. In DNA form, the CDR3 reads TGCGCCAGCAGCAGTACAGGGGGCGCGGTCCGAGAGACCCAGTACTTC.

The chain uses TRBV27 and TRBJ1-5, with a possible D match to TRBD1 (6 bases). Germline V gene data show CDR1 as MNHEY and CDR2 as SMNVEV (reference sequence). Trimming shortened V by 2 bases and J by 8 bases, and 16 bases separated the two germline ends. This CDR3 is 15 amino acids long. The CDR3 sequence: CASSLGWGPPEPQHF. The CDR3 DNA reads TGTGCCAGCAGTTTAGGCTGGGGGCCCCCTGAGCCCCAGCATTTT.

The table lists this clone with a count of one. The rearrangement joins TRBV7-9 to TRBJ2-2; 7 bases fit TRBD1. From germline, CDR1 is SEHNR and CDR2 FQNEAQ (reference sequence). The V and J ends lost 5 bases and 1 base, in that order; junction bases with no gene match: 7. The CDR3 is 16 amino acids. The CDR3 loop is CASSGTGTENTGELFF. CDR3 DNA sequence: TGTGCCAGCAGCGGAACCGGGACAGAGAACACCGGGGAGCTGTTTTTT.

The chain has TRBV5-3 and TRBJ2-5, with TRBD2 identical over 10 bases. TRBV5-3 belongs to the ORF category, with a function that is uncertain. V trimming: 5 bases; J trimming: 3 bases; junction bases outside the gene matches: 4. This CDR3 has 14 residues. CDR3 DNA sequence: TGTGCCAGAAGTAATACTAGCGGGAAAGAGACCCAGTACTTC. Encoded protein: CARSNTSGKETQYF.

The gene calls are TRBV6-1 and TRBJ2-7; tentative D call: TRBD2 (6 bases). The germline gives CDR1 MNHNS, CDR2 SASEGT. Trimming took 3 bases from V and 2 from J, leaving 14 bases between them. This CDR3 is 15 amino acids long. DNA of the CDR3: TGTGCCAGCAGTGATCGGGGGTACTCTACCTACGAGCAGTACTTC. Amino acid sequence: CASSDRGYSTYEQYF.

In this sample, this clone turned up once. As DNA, the CDR3 is TGCGCCAGCAGCCAAGTAATCCTAGTAGAGACCCAGTACTTC. This codes for CASSQVILVETQYF. The chain has TRBV4-1 and TRBJ2-5; the D is unclear. Per germline, CDR1 MGHRA and CDR2 YSYEKL. CDR3 length equals 14 residues. Trimming left V 1 base short and J 4 bases short, with 10 bases between.

The chain joins TRBV19 to TRBJ1-5; the match to TRBD1 covers 10 bases. J gave up 6 bases and V 6 bases, and 8 bases lay outside the gene matches. In germline, CDR1 is LNHDA, CDR2 SQIVND (reference sequence). The CDR3 is 15 residues long. The CDR3 reads CASSPIGTGVQPQHF. As DNA, the CDR3 is TGTGCCAGTAGCCCCATAGGGACAGGGGTTCAGCCCCAGCATTTT.

This clone was seen once. This chain uses TRBV5-5 with TRBJ2-2; D is uncertain. The CDR3 covers 16 residues. Germline V gene data show CDR1 as SGHKS and CDR2 as YYEKEE (reference sequence). V gave up 3 bases and J gave up 2 bases, with 14 bases separating them. CDR3 nucleotides: TGTGCCAGCAGCTCTCAAGGGCCCCTTAACACCGGGGAGCTGTTTTTT. This codes for CASSSQGPLNTGELFF.

The chain employs TRBV7-2 and TRBJ2-2; tentatively, D is TRBD1 (5 bases). The ends were cut back, 3 bases at V and 7 bases at J, with 9 bases in the middle. Germline V lookup: CDR1 SGHTA, CDR2 FQGNSA. CDR3 length: 13 amino acids. CDR3 sequence (DNA): TGTGCCAGCAGCTTCCAGGGCGACGGGGAGCTGTTTTTT. Translation: CASSFQGDGELFF.

The rearrangement joins TRBV30 to TRBJ2-6; the match to TRBD2 covers 9 bases. V gave up 3 bases and J gave up 4 bases; unmatched junction bases: 4. The CDR3 length is 15 residues. The germline V gene encodes CDR1 GTSNPN and CDR2 SVGIG (reference sequence). The CDR3 DNA reads TGTGCCTGGAGCCCTAGCGGGGCCGGGGCCAACGTCCTGACTTTC. This gives the protein CAWSPSGAGANVLTF.

V is TRBV5-1 and J is TRBJ1-2; D uncertain. Trimming pared 5 bases from V and 5 bases from J, leaving 7 bases between. CDR3 length: 11 residues. Germline CDR1 is SGHRS and CDR2 is YFSETQ. CDR3 in amino acids: CASRGEYGYTF. CDR3 DNA sequence: TGCGCCAGCAGAGGAGAGTATGGCTACACCTTC.

DNA for the CDR3: TGCGCCAGCAGCCCGGGGAGGGGACAGGGGGTCACTGAAGCTTTCTTT. Protein: CASSPGRGQGVTEAFF. The chain joins TRBV5-1 to TRBJ1-1, with 11 bases aligning to TRBD1. Germline values: CDR1 SGHRS, CDR2 YFSETQ. J was trimmed by 4 bases and V by 4 bases; bases with no gene match: 9. This CDR3 region has 16 residues.

The rearrangement uses TRBV15 and TRBJ1-2; D is ambiguous. The V end lost 5 bases, the J end lost 6 bases, and 10 bases lay between the germline ends. Looked up from germline, CDR1 is LNHNV and CDR2 is YYDKDF (reference sequence). This CDR3 contains 12 residues. This chain's CDR3 is CATSLLQHGYTF. CDR3 nucleotides: TGTGCCACCAGCCTCCTCCAGCATGGCTACACCTTC.

The chain recombines TRBV10-3 with TRBJ2-6; no reliable D call. CDR1 ENHRY and CDR2 SYGVKD come from the germline V gene. Deletions cut 4 bases from V and 2 bases from J, with 12 bases between. This CDR3 comprises 16 residues. The DNA for the CDR3 is TGTGCCATCAGTGGAGATACGGAGCCTGGGGCCAACGTCCTGACTTTC. Translating gives CAISGDTEPGANVLTF.

This chain links TRBV5-1 with TRBJ2-2, with 8 bases identical to TRBD1. Germline CDR1 is SGHRS and CDR2 is YFSETQ. V lost 2 bases to trimming and J lost 4 bases; unmatched junction nucleotides: 7. The length of the CDR3 is 16 residues. The CDR3 loop reads CASSFMEQGGTGELFF. CDR3 bases: TGCGCCAGCAGCTTCATGGAACAGGGGGGCACCGGGGAGCTGTTTTTT.

The chain couples TRBV30 to TRBJ1-1; the D is unclear. The CDR3 has 13 residues. From germline, CDR1 is GTSNPN and CDR2 SVGIG (reference sequence). V lost 5 bases, J lost 3 bases, and 13 bases lay in between. CDR3 sequence (DNA): TGTGCCTGGCTTTCCGGGAGGGACACTGAAGCTTTCTTT. This encodes CAWLSGRDTEAFF.